This TCR beta chain was observed in a study of blood T cell repertoires in COVID-19. Study details: The origin of the acute and convalescent COVID-19 samples was the United States, Italy and Spain. T cells, B-cell-depleted T cells, or PBMCs supplied cDNA or gDNA.

Study processing details: By means of reference gene primer amplification, nucleated cell counts were estimated. Method: immunoSEQ multiplex PCR; TCRdb's copy keeps in-frame clones and lacks some. That table furnishes V, J and clone size, whereas the DNA furnished D and trimming. This table holds about 280,000 clones, over 75% found once. Germline V CDR1 and CDR2: SNHLY, FYNNEI. The CDR3 runs 15 residues. Trimming pared 6 bases from V and 1 base from J, leaving 13 bases between. The receptor was isolated from a man in his fifties or sixties with active or convalescent COVID-19. This chain uses TRBV2 with TRBJ2-1; a weak D match, TRBD2 (6 bases). Sequenced material: peripheral blood. The CDR3 here is CASSLERVSYNEQFF. CDR3 DNA sequence: TGTGCCAGCAGCCTCGAGCGGGTTTCCTACAATGAGCAGTTCTTC.